The 25 T cell receptor beta chains below all came from one sample that was sequenced in a study of blood T cell repertoires in COVID-19. TCRdb's copy holds only in-frame clones and misses some; the assay was immunoSEQ multiplex PCR. The sample includes 150,000 to 200,000 clones, about 90% of them seen just once. Material: peripheral blood. Every receptor here comes from a man in his fifties or sixties with active or convalescent COVID-19.

The V gene is TRBV7-3, the J gene TRBJ1-2, with 9 bases fitting TRBD1. This CDR3 is 16 amino acids long. Germline assignment: CDR1 SGHTA and CDR2 FQGTGA. The J segment lost 5 bases and the V segment lost 5 bases, leaving 12 bases of the junction unmatched. CDR3 in amino acids: CASSLTGTGNAYGYTF. The CDR3 DNA sequence: TGTGCCAGCAGCCTCACCGGGACAGGGAATGCTTATGGCTACACCTTC.

The chain recombines TRBV5-4 with TRBJ2-1; 9 bases are a match to TRBD1. With V trimmed by 5 bases and J by 4 bases, 7 bases remained unmatched. This CDR3 region has 15 residues. Germline-derived CDR1 and CDR2 are SGHNT and YYREEE (reference sequence). CDR3 bases: TGTGCCAGCAGTCAAACCGGGACAGGGTACAATGAGCAGTTCTTC. Residues: CASSQTGTGYNEQFF. The full variable domain, completed using reference TRBV5-4 and TRBJ2-1, is ETGVTQSPTHLIKTRGQQVTLRCSSQSGHNTVSWYQQALGQGPQFIFQYYREEENGRGNFPPRFSGLQFPNYSSELNVNALELDDSALYLCASSQTGTGYNEQFFGPGTRLTVL.

V usage is TRBV4-1 and J usage is TRBJ1-3, with a tentative D call TRBD1 (5 bases). Germline CDR1 is MGHRA and CDR2 is YSYEKL. Trimming took off 4 bases at V and 4 bases at J, with 17 bases between the two ends. The CDR3 is 16 amino acids. As DNA, the CDR3 is TGCGCCAGCAGCCGTTACCCTGGGACTCAAGGAAACACCATATATTTT. It is translated as CASSRYPGTQGNTIYF.

Concerning this clone: Within the sample, other DNA sequences also encode this same CDR3. The chain recombines TRBV10-2 with TRBJ2-7; D not certain. V was clipped by 4 bases and J by 3 bases, with 7 bases between them. Germline V gene data show CDR1 as WSHSY and CDR2 as SAAADI. CDR3 length equals 12 residues. The DNA of the CDR3 is TGCGCCAGCAGTGCCTCGGGCTACGAGCAGTACTTC. Translated, it gives CASSASGYEQYF.

This chain uses TRBV3-1 (or the pseudogene TRBV3-2) with TRBJ2-3; D is possibly TRBD1 (5 bases). This CDR3 region has 18 residues. V lost 1 base to trimming and J lost 2 bases, with 19 bases between them. Germline V lookup: CDR1 LGHDT, CDR2 YNNKEL (reference sequence). CDR3 nucleotides: TGTGCCAGCAGCCAAGGGGCAGGGTCCTCGTTGCTCACAGATACGCAGTATTTT. Translating it yields CASSQGAGSSLLTDTQYF.

Only a few counts were recorded for this clone. This chain connects TRBV13 to TRBJ1-2, with D maybe TRBD1 (5 bases). CDR1 is PRHDT and CDR2 is FYEKMQ in the germline V gene (reference sequence). CDR3 length: 12 residues. V was shortened by 7 bases and J by 3 bases, with 9 bases between the two germline ends. The CDR3 DNA follows: TGTGCCAGCACCCAACAGGACTATGGCTACACCTTC. It translates to CASTQQDYGYTF.

The gene calls are TRBV5-1 and TRBJ2-5, with 7 nucleotides matching TRBD2. The length of the CDR3 is 15 residues. The V gene's germline CDR1 is SGHRS and CDR2 YFSETQ. The trim removed 7 bases at V and 2 bases at J, leaving 11 bases unmatched. DNA for the CDR3: TGCGCCAGCGCCCGGGGGAGGGACGGACAAGAGACCCAGTACTTC. It codes for CASARGRDGQETQYF.

The V call is TRBV6-6, the J call TRBJ1-3; perhaps TRBD1 as D (6 bases). Germline lookup yields CDR1 MNHNY and CDR2 SVGAGI (reference sequence). Trimming stripped 7 bases from V and 4 bases from J, with 20 bases between. The CDR3 spans 16 residues. CDR3 loop: CASKKLTAGEGNTIYF. The CDR3 region has the DNA TGTGCCAGCAAAAAACTGACTGCAGGGGAGGGAAACACCATATATTTT.

Only one count was recorded for this clone. V is TRBV5-1 and J is TRBJ1-6; D not certain. CDR1 is SGHRS, CDR2 YFSETQ, per germline. V gave up 0 bases and J gave up 10 bases, with 11 bases separating them. There are 14 residues in the CDR3. CDR3 sequence (DNA): TGCGCCAGCAGCTTGGTCTCGGGTTCATCACCCCTCCACTTT. This encodes CASSLVSGSSPLHF.

The J gene is TRBJ1-6, the V gene TRBV9, with D maybe TRBD1 (5 bases). Trimming stripped 4 bases from V and 6 bases from J, with 17 bases between. Germline V gene lookup returns CDR1 SGDLS and CDR2 YYNGEE. This CDR3 has 16 residues. The CDR3 here is CASSSGGTSPNSPLHF. CDR3 bases: TGTGCCAGCAGCTCCGGGGGGACGTCGCCTAATTCACCCCTCCACTTT.

The chain employs TRBV9 and TRBJ2-1, with a weak D call TRBD2 (6 bases). This CDR3 has 17 residues. Germline loops: CDR1 SGDLS, CDR2 YYNGEE. Trimming shortened V by 0 bases and J by 7 bases, and 20 bases separated the two germline ends. Written as DNA, the CDR3 is TGTGCCAGCAGCGTAGTAACGGGCGGGGCTGTGGAGAATGAGCAGTTCTTC. Protein: CASSVVTGGAVENEQFF. Full variable domain (remainder filled in from reference TRBV9 and TRBJ2-1): DSGVTQTPKHLITATGQRVTLRCSPRSGDLSVYWYQQSLDQGLQFLIQYYNGEERAKGNILERFSAQQFPDLHSELNLSSLELGDSALYFCASSVVTGGAVENEQFFGPGTRLTVL.

The genes are TRBV5-1 and TRBJ2-7; 7 bases agree with TRBD1. V trimming: 4 bases; J trimming: 7 bases; junction bases outside the gene matches: 11. The V gene's germline CDR1 is SGHRS and CDR2 YFSETQ. The CDR3 loop spans 14 amino acids. This chain's CDR3 is CASSPGQTHQEQYF. As DNA, the CDR3 is TGCGCCAGCAGCCCGGGACAGACGCACCAAGAGCAGTACTTC.

The rearrangement joins TRBV29-1 to TRBJ1-1, with a tentative D call TRBD1 (5 bases). The CDR3 spans 13 residues. Germline values: CDR1 SQVTM, CDR2 ANQGSEA. The V and J ends lost 2 bases and 6 bases respectively, with 13 bases between them. The CDR3 DNA sequence: TGCAGCGTTGAACCCTCCAGGGAGGCTGAAGCTTTCTTT. Protein product: CSVEPSREAEAFF.

V gene TRBV27 combines with J gene TRBJ2-1, with TRBD1 matching 9 bases. This CDR3 has 15 amino acids. The junction had 13 bases not matched to a gene; V was cut back by 7 bases and J by 9 bases. Germline loops: CDR1 MNHEY, CDR2 SMNVEV (reference sequence). The CDR3 DNA follows: TGTGCCAGCACCCCCCTGACAGGGGGTGCGGGTGAGCAGTTCTTC. Translation: CASTPLTGGAGEQFF.

The chain links TRBV19 to TRBJ1-2; TRBD1 agrees at 8 bases. The V segment lost 6 bases and the J segment 7 bases; nucleotides outside the gene matches: 10. The germline V gene encodes CDR1 LNHDA and CDR2 SQIVND (reference sequence). The CDR3 has 14 amino acids. The CDR3 reads CASSPPDRAAGYTF. The CDR3 DNA follows: TGTGCCAGTAGCCCCCCGGACAGGGCGGCTGGCTACACCTTC.

This clone has only a few counts. This chain joins TRBV10-3 and TRBJ2-3, with 8 bases matching TRBD2. The CDR3 runs to 16 residues. Germline V gene lookup returns CDR1 ENHRY and CDR2 SYGVKD. With 0 bases clipped from V and 3 bases from J, the junction kept 5 bases outside the gene matches. CDR3 amino acids: CAISESTGGATDTQYF. DNA of the CDR3: TGTGCCATCAGTGAGTCCACCGGGGGGGCGACAGATACGCAGTATTTT.

This rearrangement joins TRBV21-1 to TRBJ2-2; the listed D gene, TRBD2, was not tested against the DNA. TRBV21-1 corresponds to a pseudogene. This CDR3 is built from 16 residues. CDR3 coding DNA: TGTGCCAGCAGCAAAGGGAGGCAAGCGAGCACCGGGGAGCTGTTTTTT. It specifies CASSKGRQASTGELFF.

V usage is TRBV5-1 and J usage is TRBJ2-2; TRBD2 matches at 11 bases. Germline-derived CDR1 and CDR2 are SGHRS and YFSETQ. CDR3 length: 18 residues. Trimming removed 4 bases from V and 2 bases from J; junction bases left unmatched: 10. CDR3 protein: CASSHSGGAPVNTGELFF. The DNA for the CDR3 is TGCGCCAGCAGCCATAGCGGGGGGGCCCCGGTAAACACCGGGGAGCTGTTTTTT.

The rearrangement links TRBV3-1 (or the pseudogene TRBV3-2) to TRBJ2-4, with a weak D call TRBD1 (5 bases). The ends were cut back, 3 bases at V and 6 bases at J, with 9 bases in the middle. This CDR3 is 13 amino acids long. Per germline, CDR1 LGHDT and CDR2 YNNKEL (reference sequence). This CDR3 reads CASSHFQGNIQYF. DNA of the CDR3: TGTGCCAGCAGCCATTTCCAGGGAAACATTCAGTACTTC.

This clone was seen once. The chain links TRBV19 to TRBJ2-3, with TRBD1 as a possible D gene (6 bases). The germline gives CDR1 LNHDA, CDR2 SQIVND (reference sequence). This CDR3 is 17 amino acids long. Trimming took 7 bases from V and 5 from J, leaving 25 bases between them. This CDR3 reads CASTHRGRGVGKDTQYF. The CDR3 nucleotides are TGTGCCAGTACCCATAGGGGCAGGGGAGTGGGGAAAGATACGCAGTATTTT.

V gene TRBV7-9 combines with J gene TRBJ2-1; the match to TRBD1 covers 10 bases. This CDR3 spans 15 amino acids. CDR1 is SEHNR, CDR2 FQNEAQ, per germline (reference sequence). With V trimmed by 4 bases and J by 10 bases, 10 bases remained unmatched. CDR3 sequence: CASSSRDRGNLEQFF. CDR3 nucleotides: TGTGCCAGCAGCTCCCGGGACAGGGGAAACCTGGAGCAGTTCTTC.

The chain employs TRBV21-1 and TRBJ2-7; the D call of TRBD1 is as the table states it, not checked on the DNA. TRBV21-1 is annotated as a pseudogene. The CDR3 is made up of 15 amino acids. The DNA of the CDR3 is TGTGCCAGCAGCAAGATGGGACAGGGTCTCTGCGAGCAGTACTTC. Its protein product is CASSKMGQGLCEQYF.

The CDR3 is CASSYMLAESTDTQYF. The DNA for the CDR3 is TGCGCCAGCAGCTACATGTTAGCGGAGAGCACAGATACGCAGTATTTT. The gene calls are TRBV5-1 and TRBJ2-3, with D perhaps TRBD2 (6 bases). The CDR3 is 16 residues long. The V gene's germline CDR1 is SGHRS and CDR2 YFSETQ. V was cut by 3 bases and J by 0 bases, with 14 bases left in between.

The CDR3: CASSRLAGGMGETQYF. The CDR3 bases are TGCGCCAGCAGCCGACTAGCGGGGGGCATGGGGGAGACCCAGTACTTC. V and J are TRBV4-1 and TRBJ2-5, with 13 positions matching TRBD2. With V trimmed by 4 bases and J by 5 bases, 7 bases remained unmatched. This CDR3 has 16 amino acids. Germline loops: CDR1 MGHRA, CDR2 YSYEKL.

This clone has just one count. The rearrangement links TRBV5-6 to TRBJ1-3; weak D call: TRBD1 (6 bases). V dropped 0 bases and J dropped 0 bases, with 10 bases sitting between them. Germline CDR1 and CDR2: SGHDT and YYEEEE. The CDR3 contains 16 residues. DNA of the CDR3: TGTGCCAGCAGCTTGGGGGGACACTTCTCTGGAAACACCATATATTTT. Encoded protein: CASSLGGHFSGNTIYF.